These 32 T cell receptor beta chains came from one sample sequenced in a study of Ad26.COV2.S vaccination and SARS-CoV-2 variants. Here immunoSEQ multiplex PCR was the method, and the copy in TCRdb shows in-frame clones only, minus some. The data show roughly 380,000 clones, 80% to 90% seen once. The treatment here: over 15 received Ad26.COV2.S at low or high dose, single or two shots; roughly five received placebo; per-sample allocation not given. Day 63 after the first vaccine or placebo injection was the time point for sampling. The sample here was peripheral blood, taken in a trial of Ad26.COV2.S vaccine versus placebo. The receptors stem from a person aged 18 to 59 who received the Ad26.COV2.S COVID-19 vaccine or a placebo.

This clone was recorded once. The V and J genes are TRBV30 and TRBJ2-5, with 8 positions matching TRBD2. The J segment lost 1 base and the V segment lost 2 bases, leaving 3 bases of the junction unmatched. Germline CDR1 GTSNPN, CDR2 SVGIG (reference sequence). The CDR3 consists of 14 residues. CDR3 sequence: CAWSSTSGQETQYF. Here the CDR3 DNA reads TGTGCCTGGAGTAGTACTAGCGGCCAAGAGACCCAGTACTTC.

The rearrangement links TRBV5-1 to TRBJ2-3; tentative D call: TRBD2 (6 bases). Germline-derived CDR1 and CDR2 are SGHRS and YFSETQ. Trimming cost V 2 bases and J 2 bases, with 12 bases left between them. The CDR3 contains 15 residues. The CDR3, as DNA: TGCGCCAGCAGCTTAAGGGACTCAACCACAGATACGCAGTATTTT. Translation: CASSLRDSTTDTQYF.

The chain couples TRBV18 to TRBJ1-2, with D tentatively TRBD1 (5 bases). CDR1 and CDR2 from the germline V gene are KGHSH and LQKENI. The CDR3 totals 12 residues. Trimming took off 2 bases at V and 8 bases at J, with 9 bases between the two ends. DNA of the CDR3: TGTGCCAGCTCACCAGCCAGGGAAGGCTACACCTTC. As protein: CASSPAREGYTF.

The chain links TRBV14 to TRBJ1-1, with unresolved D. V dropped 3 bases and J dropped 1 base, with 0 bases sitting between them. CDR3 length: 11 residues. In germline, CDR1 is SGHDN, CDR2 FVKESK. DNA of the CDR3: TGTGCCAGCAGCCAGAACACTGAAGCTTTCTTT. This sequence encodes CASSQNTEAFF.

This clone came up a few times. This chain connects TRBV6-5 to TRBJ1-2, with D possibly TRBD1 on 6 matching bases. V was shortened by 6 bases and J by 2 bases, with 13 bases between the two germline ends. The CDR3 has 14 residues. The germline V gene encodes CDR1 MNHEY and CDR2 SVGAGI. This CDR3 is CASSPDSWNYGYTF. CDR3 in DNA: TGTGCCAGCAGCCCGGACAGTTGGAACTATGGCTACACCTTC.

This chain connects TRBV30 to TRBJ1-4, with 9 nucleotides matching TRBD1. The CDR3 runs 11 residues. The germline gives CDR1 GTSNPN, CDR2 SVGIG (reference sequence). With V trimmed by 7 bases and J by 10 bases, 4 bases remained unmatched. For the CDR3, the DNA is TGTGCCTACACAGGGGGCGGAAAACTGTTTTTT. It is translated as CAYTGGGKLFF.

V gene TRBV9 combines with J gene TRBJ2-1; tentatively, D is TRBD2 (5 bases). The ends were cut back, 2 bases at V and 6 bases at J, with 15 bases in the middle. The germline V gene encodes CDR1 SGDLS and CDR2 YYNGEE. There are 15 residues in the CDR3. CDR3 loop: CASSVLSGTCNEQFF. CDR3 DNA: TGTGCCAGCAGCGTTTTGAGCGGAACCTGCAATGAGCAGTTCTTC.

This clone was recorded only once. The chain couples TRBV6-5 to TRBJ2-7; D is possibly TRBD2 (5 bases). The CDR3 contains 16 residues. Per the germline V gene, CDR1 is MNHEY and CDR2 is SVGAGI. V was trimmed by 0 bases and J by 4 bases, leaving 16 bases between them. The CDR3 is CASSYSGVTLGYEQYF. Written as DNA, the CDR3 is TGTGCCAGCAGTTACTCCGGGGTGACTTTGGGTTACGAGCAGTACTTC.

The chain recombines TRBV4-1 with TRBJ2-7; 9 positions agree with TRBD2. After removal of 1 base from V and 7 bases from J, the junction contained 8 bases not matched to a gene. The CDR3 covers 15 residues. Germline V gene lookup returns CDR1 MGHRA and CDR2 YSYEKL. The CDR3 sequence is CASSQVAGLAREQYF. For the CDR3, the DNA is TGCGCCAGCAGCCAAGTAGCGGGACTAGCTCGAGAGCAGTACTTC.

This clone was counted at least ten times. The genes are TRBV19 and TRBJ1-1, with D uncertain. V dropped 5 bases and J dropped 6 bases, with 19 bases sitting between them. Per germline, CDR1 LNHDA and CDR2 SQIVND (reference sequence). The CDR3 is 15 residues long. As DNA, the CDR3 is TGTGCCAGTAGTCTCGGGCCCGTTAGAGTAGCTGAAGCTTTCTTT. Amino acid sequence: CASSLGPVRVAEAFF.

V and J are TRBV6-5 and TRBJ1-4, with a possible D match to TRBD1 (5 bases). Germline V CDR1 and CDR2: MNHEY, SVGAGI. This CDR3 has 14 residues. V was pared by 2 bases and J by 7 bases, with 11 bases between. In nucleotides, the CDR3 is TGTGCCAGCAGTTACGCACCGGGGGGTGAAAAACTGTTTTTT. It yields the protein CASSYAPGGEKLFF.

This clone showed up just a few times. The J gene is TRBJ1-6, the V gene TRBV2; 7 nucleotides align to TRBD1. With 5 bases clipped from V and 6 bases from J, the junction kept 7 bases outside the gene matches. The CDR3 has 15 amino acids. CDR1 is SNHLY, CDR2 FYNNEI, per germline. DNA for the CDR3: TGTGCCAGCAGTACGAGACAGGGTAGTAATTCACCCCTCCACTTT. It specifies CASSTRQGSNSPLHF.

CDR3 in amino acids: CASSVGSSNQPQHF. Written as DNA, the CDR3 is TGTGCCAGCAGCGTGGGAAGCTCCAATCAGCCCCAGCATTTT. This chain links TRBV28 with TRBJ1-5; D remains unclear. Germline V CDR1 and CDR2: MDHEN, SYDVKM. The CDR3 sequence is 14 residues long. Trimming took 6 bases from V and 3 from J, leaving 12 bases between them.

This sequence joins TRBV24-1 and TRBJ2-7, with 7 positions matching TRBD1. CDR3 length: 16 residues. The V and J ends lost 2 bases and 6 bases, in that order; junction bases with no gene match: 12. Germline-derived CDR1 and CDR2 are KGHDR and SFDVKD. The CDR3, as DNA: TGTGCCACCAGTGATTCTTCTCGAGGGGGCTTGGCCGAGCAGTACTTC. Its protein product is CATSDSSRGGLAEQYF.

This rearrangement joins TRBV7-2 to TRBJ2-1; 10 bases are shared with TRBD1. CDR1 is SGHTA, CDR2 FQGNSA, per germline. This CDR3 contains 14 residues. Trimming took 4 bases from V and 7 from J; bases not matched to a gene: 4. Here the CDR3 reads CASSSTGGSNEQFF. The CDR3 coding sequence is TGTGCCAGCAGCTCGACAGGGGGCTCGAATGAGCAGTTCTTC.

By share, this clone counts as medium-sized. The chain uses TRBV6-4 and TRBJ2-3; 10 bases agree with TRBD1. The CDR3 has 14 residues. The J segment lost 4 bases and the V segment lost 2 bases, leaving 0 bases of the junction unmatched. CDR1 is MRHNA, CDR2 SNTAGT, per germline. The CDR3 DNA reads as TGTGCCAGCAGTGACGGACAGGGGGCAGATACGCAGTATTTT. As protein: CASSDGQGADTQYF.

The gene calls are TRBV20-1 and TRBJ1-1, with D unclear. Germline V gives CDR1 DFQATT, CDR2 SNEGSKA (reference sequence). This CDR3 has 12 amino acids. Trimming removed 3 bases from V and 3 bases from J, with 8 bases in between. CDR3 residues: CSASSTYTEAFF. CDR3 DNA sequence: TGCAGTGCTAGTAGTACGTACACTGAAGCTTTCTTT.

Worth noting for this clone: This may be a read error: a much more frequent sequence differs by one nucleotide. The chain joins TRBV3-1 (or the pseudogene TRBV3-2) to TRBJ2-5; D remains ambiguous. V was pared by 8 bases and J by 1 base, with 5 bases between. The CDR3 extends over 11 amino acids. The germline V gene has CDR1 LGHDT and CDR2 YNNKEL (reference sequence). CDR3 loop: CASGLQETQYF. The CDR3 DNA is TGTGCCAGCGGCCTCCAAGAGACCCAGTACTTC.

This clone was counted between two and nine times. V usage is TRBV29-1 and J usage is TRBJ1-1, with 7 bases identical to TRBD1. CDR3 length: 13 residues. The V gene's germline CDR1 is SQVTM and CDR2 ANQGSEA. CDR3 residues: CRAAQGRNTEAFF. For the CDR3, the DNA is TGCAGGGCGGCACAGGGGCGTAACACTGAAGCTTTCTTT. The entire variable domain, with the rest obtained from reference TRBV29-1 and TRBJ1-1, is as follows: SAVISQKPSRDICQRGTSLTIQCQVDSQVTMMFWYRQQPGQSLTLIATANQGSEATYESGFVIDKFPISRPNLTFSTLTVSNMSPEDSSIYLCRAAQGRNTEAFFGQGTRLTVV.

This chain joins TRBV5-8 and TRBJ2-5, with TRBD2 matching over 12 bases. V shed 0 bases and J 3 bases; nucleotides not matched to a gene: 3. Germline V lookup: CDR1 SGHTS, CDR2 YDEGEE. CDR3 size: 16 residues. The CDR3 loop is CASSLVLAGGKETQYF. CDR3 nucleotides: TGTGCCAGCAGCTTGGTACTAGCGGGGGGCAAAGAGACCCAGTACTTC.

V gene TRBV19 combines with J gene TRBJ1-4, with a tentative D call TRBD1 (6 bases). Trimming shortened V by 4 bases and J by 8 bases, and 20 bases separated the two germline ends. Germline V gene lookup returns CDR1 LNHDA and CDR2 SQIVND (reference sequence). The CDR3 is 16 amino acids. The CDR3 sequence: CASSSTRYGTNEKLFF. The CDR3 nucleotides read TGTGCCAGTAGTAGCACTAGGTACGGGACAAACGAAAAACTGTTTTTT.

The genes are TRBV18 and TRBJ2-3; D unresolved. V lost 2 bases and J lost 7, with 10 bases in between. The CDR3 consists of 13 residues. Germline V gene data show CDR1 as KGHSH and CDR2 as LQKENI. CDR3 residues: CASSPGESNTQYF. In nucleotides, the CDR3 is TGTGCCAGCTCACCAGGGGAATCGAATACGCAGTATTTT.

V is TRBV28 and J is TRBJ2-3; 8 bases line up with TRBD1. Trimming removed 5 bases from V and 6 bases from J; junction bases left unmatched: 13. This CDR3 spans 16 amino acids. In germline, CDR1 is MDHEN, CDR2 SYDVKM. The CDR3 region has the DNA TGTGCCAGCAGTCGCCAAAGACAGGGGTTGAGGGATACGCAGTATTTT. Amino acid sequence: CASSRQRQGLRDTQYF.

This clone appeared a few times. This chain uses TRBV12-3 or TRBV12-4 with TRBJ1-1; D might be TRBD1 (6 bases). Trimming removed 6 bases from V and 1 base from J, with 9 bases in between. This CDR3 spans 13 amino acids. The CDR3 DNA follows: TGTGCCAGCAGCACAGGGAGGAACACTGAAGCTTTCTTT. Its protein product is CASSTGRNTEAFF.

The chain carries TRBV9 and TRBJ2-2; D may be TRBD1 (5 bases). Trimming removed 0 bases at V and 1 base at J, with 13 bases between. The CDR3 covers 17 residues. Germline CDR1 SGDLS, CDR2 YYNGEE. The CDR3 is CASSVAGTGQNTGELFF. DNA of the CDR3: TGTGCCAGCAGCGTAGCCGGAACAGGTCAGAACACCGGGGAGCTGTTTTTT.

The chain is built from TRBV6-5 and TRBJ2-1, with TRBD1 identical over 8 bases. Germline loops: CDR1 MNHEY, CDR2 SVGAGI. The junction had 9 bases not matched to a gene; V was cut back by 2 bases and J by 6 bases. This CDR3 is 16 amino acids long. The CDR3 spells CASSYQRQGAANEQFF. The CDR3 bases are TGTGCCAGCAGTTACCAGAGGCAGGGGGCTGCCAATGAGCAGTTCTTC.

The sample holds many counts of this clone. J is TRBJ1-6 and V is TRBV7-9; 11 bases are shared with TRBD1. CDR3 length: 15 residues. The V gene end was trimmed by 4 bases and the J gene end by 6 bases; junction bases not matched to a gene: 2. In germline, CDR1 is SEHNR, CDR2 FQNEAQ (reference sequence). In DNA, the CDR3 is TGTGCCAGCAGCTCTGGGACAGGGGGTAATTCACCCCTCCACTTT. Amino acids: CASSSGTGGNSPLHF.

As concerns this clone: Other DNA sequences within the sample encode an identical CDR3. The V and J genes are TRBV28 and TRBJ2-3; the D is unclear. Germline CDR1 is MDHEN and CDR2 is SYDVKM. CDR3 length: 12 amino acids. V was trimmed by 2 bases and J by 4 bases, leaving 4 bases between them. This CDR3 is CASSLRADTQYF. Here the CDR3 DNA reads TGTGCCAGCAGTTTAAGGGCAGATACGCAGTATTTT. Filled out from reference TRBV28 and TRBJ2-3, the complete variable domain reads DVKVTQSSRYLVKRTGEKVFLECVQDMDHENMFWYRQDPGLGLRLIYFSYDVKMKEKGDIPEGYSVSREKKERFSLILESASTNQTSMYLCASSLRADTQYFGPGTRLTVL.

The chain has TRBV9 and TRBJ2-3; D is uncertain. This CDR3 comprises 15 residues. V was cut by 4 bases and J by 2 bases, with 14 bases left in between. CDR1 and CDR2 (germline): SGDLS, YYNGEE. CDR3 residues: CASSHDGQTTDTQYF. The CDR3 region has the DNA TGTGCCAGCAGCCACGACGGGCAAACCACAGATACGCAGTATTTT.

The V gene is TRBV19, the J gene TRBJ1-1; a weak D match, TRBD1 (5 bases). This CDR3 contains 15 residues. V was clipped by 3 bases and J by 0 bases, with 11 bases between them. Looked up from germline, CDR1 is LNHDA and CDR2 is SQIVND (reference sequence). The CDR3 reads CASSMGDRMNTEAFF. CDR3 nucleotide sequence: TGTGCCAGTAGTATGGGAGACAGAATGAACACTGAAGCTTTCTTT.

The gene calls are TRBV27 and TRBJ2-3; the match to TRBD2 covers 10 bases. The CDR3 is made up of 16 amino acids. V gave up 6 bases and J gave up 2 bases; unmatched junction bases: 8. Per germline, CDR1 MNHEY and CDR2 SMNVEV (reference sequence). The CDR3 loop is CASSSEREGYTDTQYF. CDR3 bases: TGTGCCAGCAGCTCGGAGCGGGAGGGTTACACAGATACGCAGTATTTT.

This chain joins TRBV5-1 and TRBJ1-4; 9 bases map to TRBD1. The CDR3 runs to 15 residues. CDR1 SGHRS and CDR2 YFSETQ come from the germline V gene. J gave up 8 bases and V 4 bases, and 9 bases lay outside the gene matches. This CDR3 is CASSPSQGAREKLFF. In DNA, the CDR3 is TGCGCCAGCAGCCCCTCACAGGGGGCCAGGGAAAAACTGTTTTTT.